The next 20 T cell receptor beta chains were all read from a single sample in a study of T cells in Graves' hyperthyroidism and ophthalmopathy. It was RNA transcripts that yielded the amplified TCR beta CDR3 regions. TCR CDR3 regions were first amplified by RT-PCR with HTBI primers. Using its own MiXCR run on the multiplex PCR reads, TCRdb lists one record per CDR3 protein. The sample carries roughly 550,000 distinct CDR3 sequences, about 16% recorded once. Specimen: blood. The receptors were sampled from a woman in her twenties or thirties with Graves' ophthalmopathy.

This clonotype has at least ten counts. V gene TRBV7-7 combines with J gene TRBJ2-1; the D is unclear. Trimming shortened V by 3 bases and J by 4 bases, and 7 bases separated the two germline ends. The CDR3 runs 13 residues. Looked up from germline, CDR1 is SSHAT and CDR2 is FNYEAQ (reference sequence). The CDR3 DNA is TGTGCCAGCAGCTTGGGCAGGTACAATGAGCAGTTCTTC. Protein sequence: CASSLGRYNEQFF.

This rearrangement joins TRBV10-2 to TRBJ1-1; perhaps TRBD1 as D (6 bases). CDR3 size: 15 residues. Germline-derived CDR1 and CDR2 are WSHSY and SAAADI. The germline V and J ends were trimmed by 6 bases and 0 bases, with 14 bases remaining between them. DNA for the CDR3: TGCGCCAGCAGCTCCCAGACAGGTCTGAACACTGAAGCTTTCTTT. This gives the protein CASSSQTGLNTEAFF.

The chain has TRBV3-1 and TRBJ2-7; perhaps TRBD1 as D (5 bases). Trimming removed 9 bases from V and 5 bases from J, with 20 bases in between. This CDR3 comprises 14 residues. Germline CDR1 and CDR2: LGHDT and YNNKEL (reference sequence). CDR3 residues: CASSRWRDSDEQYF. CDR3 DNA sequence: TGTGCCAGTTCCAGGTGGCGAGACAGCGACGAGCAGTACTTC.

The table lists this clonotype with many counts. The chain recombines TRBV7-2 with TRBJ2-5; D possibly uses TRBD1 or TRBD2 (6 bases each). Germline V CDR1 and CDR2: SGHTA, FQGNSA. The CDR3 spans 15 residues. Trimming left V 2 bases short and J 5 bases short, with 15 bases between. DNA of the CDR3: TGTGCCAGCAGCTTATGGACAGTCGCGGGGGAGACCCAGTACTTC. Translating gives CASSLWTVAGETQYF.

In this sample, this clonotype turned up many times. CDR3 sequence (DNA): TGTGCCAGCAGGGGCTCCGGGGTTGGAACTGAAGCTTTCTTT. It codes for CASRGSGVGTEAFF. The chain couples TRBV5-5 to TRBJ1-1, with D hard to call. V lost 5 bases, J lost 5 bases, and 16 bases lay in between. Germline loops: CDR1 SGHKS, CDR2 YYEKEE (reference sequence). The length of the CDR3 is 14 residues.

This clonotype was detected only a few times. Here the CDR3 reads CASRSSLGGEQFF. Here the CDR3 DNA reads TGTGCCAGCAGATCGTCGCTGGGGGGTGAGCAGTTCTTC. The chain links TRBV6-1 to TRBJ2-1; possibly TRBD2 for D (6 bases). Germline values: CDR1 MNHNS, CDR2 SASEGT. The CDR3 has 13 residues. Trimming removed 6 bases at V and 9 bases at J, with 15 bases between.

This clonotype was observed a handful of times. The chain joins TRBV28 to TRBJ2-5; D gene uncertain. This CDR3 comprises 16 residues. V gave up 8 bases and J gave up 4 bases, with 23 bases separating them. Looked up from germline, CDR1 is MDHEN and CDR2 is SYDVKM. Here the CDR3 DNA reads TGTGCCAGCCAGGCCGACTTTGGCCGACTTGGAGAGACCCAGTACTTC. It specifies CASQADFGRLGETQYF.

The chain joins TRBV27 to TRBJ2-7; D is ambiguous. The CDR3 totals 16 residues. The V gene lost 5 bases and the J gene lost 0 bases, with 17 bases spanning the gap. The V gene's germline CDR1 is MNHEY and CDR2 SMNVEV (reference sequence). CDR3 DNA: TGTGCCAGCAGTCCAACCCCGGACGGTAGCTCCTACGAGCAGTACTTC. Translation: CASSPTPDGSSYEQYF.

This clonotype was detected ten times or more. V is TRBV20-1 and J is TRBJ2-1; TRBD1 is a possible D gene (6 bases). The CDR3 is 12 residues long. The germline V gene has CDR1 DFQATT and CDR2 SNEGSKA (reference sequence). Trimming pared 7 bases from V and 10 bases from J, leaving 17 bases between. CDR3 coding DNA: TGCAGTGGGAAACAGGGTCTACGAGAGCAGTTCTTC. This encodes CSGKQGLREQFF.

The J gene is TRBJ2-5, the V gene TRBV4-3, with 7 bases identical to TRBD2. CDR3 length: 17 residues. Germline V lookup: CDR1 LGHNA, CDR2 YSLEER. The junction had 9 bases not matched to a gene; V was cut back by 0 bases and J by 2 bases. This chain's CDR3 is CASSQEGPSGVQETQYF. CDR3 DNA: TGCGCCAGCAGCCAAGAGGGTCCTAGCGGAGTGCAAGAGACCCAGTACTTC.

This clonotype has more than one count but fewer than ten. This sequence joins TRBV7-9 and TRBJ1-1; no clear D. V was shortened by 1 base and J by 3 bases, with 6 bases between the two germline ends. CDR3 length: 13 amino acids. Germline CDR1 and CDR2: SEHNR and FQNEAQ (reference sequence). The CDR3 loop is CASSLGIDTEAFF. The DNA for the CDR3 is TGTGCCAGCAGCTTAGGTATTGACACTGAAGCTTTCTTT.

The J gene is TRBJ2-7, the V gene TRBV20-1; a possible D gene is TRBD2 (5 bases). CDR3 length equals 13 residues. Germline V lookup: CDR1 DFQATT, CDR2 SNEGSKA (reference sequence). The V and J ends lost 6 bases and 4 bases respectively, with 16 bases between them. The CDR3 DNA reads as TGCAGTGCGGCAGCGGAAGCAGTTTACGAGCAGTACTTC. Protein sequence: CSAAAEAVYEQYF.

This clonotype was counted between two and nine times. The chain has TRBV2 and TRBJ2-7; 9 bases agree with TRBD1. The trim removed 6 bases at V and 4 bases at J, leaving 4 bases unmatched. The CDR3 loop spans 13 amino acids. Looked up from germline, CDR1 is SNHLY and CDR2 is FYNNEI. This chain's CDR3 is CASRDRGGYEQYF. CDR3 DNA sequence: TGTGCCAGCAGGGACAGGGGAGGGTACGAGCAGTACTTC.

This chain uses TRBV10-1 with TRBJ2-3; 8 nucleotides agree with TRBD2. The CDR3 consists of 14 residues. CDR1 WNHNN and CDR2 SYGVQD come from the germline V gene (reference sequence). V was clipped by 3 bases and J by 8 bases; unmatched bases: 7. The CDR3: CASSDTSGGGTQYF. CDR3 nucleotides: TGCGCCAGCAGTGATACTAGCGGTGGGGGTACGCAGTATTTT.

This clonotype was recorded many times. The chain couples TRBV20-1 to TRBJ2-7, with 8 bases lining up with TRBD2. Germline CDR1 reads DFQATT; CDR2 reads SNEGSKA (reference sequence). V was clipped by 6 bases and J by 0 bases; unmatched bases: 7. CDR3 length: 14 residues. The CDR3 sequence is CSAGGAEGSYEQYF. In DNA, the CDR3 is TGCAGTGCCGGGGGGGCAGAGGGCTCCTACGAGCAGTACTTC.

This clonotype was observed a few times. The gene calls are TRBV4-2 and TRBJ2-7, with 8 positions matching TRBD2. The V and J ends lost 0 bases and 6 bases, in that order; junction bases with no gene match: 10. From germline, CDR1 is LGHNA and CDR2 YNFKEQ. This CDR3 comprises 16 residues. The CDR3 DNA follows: TGTGCCAGCAGCCAAGATGGAACTAGCGGAGGAGGCGAGCAGTACTTC. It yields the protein CASSQDGTSGGGEQYF.

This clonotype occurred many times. The CDR3 reads CASSRIGQGLRELFF. The CDR3 DNA reads as TGTGCCAGCAGCAGAATAGGGCAGGGACTCCGGGAGCTGTTTTTT. This sequence joins TRBV12-3 or TRBV12-4 and TRBJ2-2; maybe TRBD2 (6 bases). The CDR3 extends over 15 amino acids. With 6 bases removed from V and 9 bases from J, the gap between germline ends came to 20 bases.

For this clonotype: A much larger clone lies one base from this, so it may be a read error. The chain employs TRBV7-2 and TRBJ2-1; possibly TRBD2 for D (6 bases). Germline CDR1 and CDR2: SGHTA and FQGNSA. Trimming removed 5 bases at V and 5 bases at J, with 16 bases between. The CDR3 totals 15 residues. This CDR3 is CASSVTGTDHNEQFF. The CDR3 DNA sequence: TGTGCCAGCAGCGTAACCGGGACTGACCACAATGAGCAGTTCTTC. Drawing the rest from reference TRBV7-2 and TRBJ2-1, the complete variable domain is GAGVSQSPSNKVTEKGKDVELRCDPISGHTALYWYRQSLGQGLEFLIYFQGNSAPDKSGLPSDRFSAERTGGSVSTLTIQRTQQEDSAVYLCASSVTGTDHNEQFFGPGTRLTVL.

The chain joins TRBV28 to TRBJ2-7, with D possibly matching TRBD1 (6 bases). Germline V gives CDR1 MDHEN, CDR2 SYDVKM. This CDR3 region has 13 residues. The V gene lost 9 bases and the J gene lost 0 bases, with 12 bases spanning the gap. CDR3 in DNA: TGTGCCAGTGAGACAGGACCCTCCTACGAGCAGTACTTC. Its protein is CASETGPSYEQYF.

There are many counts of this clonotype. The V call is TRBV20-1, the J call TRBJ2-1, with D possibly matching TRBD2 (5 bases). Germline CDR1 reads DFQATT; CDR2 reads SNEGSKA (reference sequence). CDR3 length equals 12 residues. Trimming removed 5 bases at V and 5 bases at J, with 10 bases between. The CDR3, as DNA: TGCAGTGCTGACCGGGGTCACAATGAGCAGTTCTTC. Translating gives CSADRGHNEQFF.